The entry below gives a single TCR beta chain sequence along with its context. This clonotype was observed at least ten times. Which antigen it targets is not known. Base qualities are not provided; no much larger clone lies one nucleotide away. The germline V gene (reference sequence) sets CDR1 to LGHDT and CDR2 to YNNKEL. From the cysteine up to the phenylalanine, the CDR3 has a length of 15 residues. Only the CDR3 portion is preserved as DNA: 45 bases, with reading frame beginning at the first base. Unmatched junction bases come to 7, with V trimmed by 7 bases and J by 5 bases. The data were produced on an Illumina HiSeq 2500. Quantitative 5'-RACE with molecular barcodes was the method used to prepare the TCR beta libraries. In the source study's methods: Disease-linked TCR variants were identified with a new computational method built on a probabilistic model of VDJ rearrangement. The raw public reads went through TCRdb reprocessing: fastp at Q25, MiXCR clone calling, in-frame beta chains kept. Entries are consolidated by CDR3 protein sequence, retaining the most common genes and DNA. The V and J calls and clone size come from TCRdb's table, not from the authors' own analysis. The sample table lists 150,000 to 200,000 distinct CDR3 sequences, 11% of them with a count of one. 25% to 30% of the sample is in the top ten clones.

The sample originates from a study of CD8 T cells in ankylosing spondylitis listed by TCRdb under 2017. About the study as a whole: The study profiled T cell receptor beta repertoires in healthy donors and ankylosing spondylitis patients to find disease-linked TCR variants. The full study cohort was made up of 25 to 30 ankylosing spondylitis patients and around 100 healthy donors. Samples of peripheral blood were taken, and for ankylosing spondylitis patients, synovial fluid was collected as well. The full study reports these points: The disease-linked clones were reported to be significantly enriched in matched synovial fluid samples from ankylosing spondylitis patients. Some motif variants were previously reported in synovial fluid and blood of reactive arthritis patients, suggesting common disease-initiation mechanisms. Blood from ankylosing spondylitis patients appeared to be characterized by a TCR beta motif made up of under 10 highly homologous amino acid variants. In peripheral blood, the disease-linked clones were found at relatively low frequencies and had a CD8+ phenotype.

The clonotype was recovered from a male donor with ankylosing spondylitis or in good health (not recorded which). Sequenced material: blood, either unsorted or a sorted T cell fraction (not recorded which). The chain employs TRBV3-1 and TRBJ2-3; TRBD2 matches 12 bases in the middle. The base sequence is TGTGCCAGCACCCGACTAGCGGGAGATCAAGATACGCAGTATTTT. The translation is CASTRLAGDQDTQYF.